These 3 T cell receptor beta chains originate from one sample sequenced in a study of blood T cells in healthy people across ages. Through a sample-barcoded 5' primer and a J-beta primer mix, a second PCR was run for roughly 7 to 12 cycles. TCRdb used MiXCR to reprocess the 5' RACE reads, holding one entry per CDR3 protein. The sample lists about 700,000 distinct CDR3 sequences; about 32% were seen once. The sample was blood. These receptor sequences come from an elderly woman in good health.

The chain carries TRBV7-2 and TRBJ2-7, with D possibly TRBD1 on 6 matching bases. The V end was cut by 7 bases, the J end by 0 bases, with 13 bases between. The germline V gene has CDR1 SGHTA and CDR2 FQGNSA. This CDR3 region has 14 residues. The CDR3 DNA is TGTGCCAGCAAACCCCGGGACACCTCCTACGAGCAGTACTTC. It specifies CASKPRDTSYEQYF.

The sample holds many counts of this clonotype. CDR3 region: CASSQIPLAGGRVEQETQYF. In nucleotides, the CDR3 is TGTGCCAGCAGCCAAATCCCACTAGCGGGGGGGCGGGTTGAACAAGAGACCCAGTACTTC. The chain combines TRBV3-1 with TRBJ2-5; 13 positions match TRBD2. Germline lookup yields CDR1 LGHDT and CDR2 YNNKEL (reference sequence). This CDR3 is built from 20 residues. V trimming: 2 bases; J trimming: 2 bases; junction bases outside the gene matches: 14.

This clonotype occurred many times. The chain uses TRBV6-5 and TRBJ1-2, with D perhaps matching TRBD1 (5 bases). The CDR3 is made up of 12 amino acids. Germline CDR1 and CDR2: MNHEY and SVGAGI. Trimming took 8 bases from V and 5 from J, leaving 12 bases between them. DNA for the CDR3: TGTGCCAGCTCACGACAGAATTATGGCTACACCTTC. Encoded protein: CASSRQNYGYTF.